A selection of T cell receptor beta chains follows, all from one sample in a study of CD8+CD57+ T cells in acquired aplastic anemia. MiXCR, run by TCRdb on the reads, gives a single entry per CDR3 protein. The table has over 150,000 distinct CDR3 sequences, around 59% seen once. Sample: sorted CD4+, CD8+, or CD8+CD57+ T cells (not recorded which) from PBMCs. The receptors derive from a human donor in good health, serving as a control. CDR3s include the opening cysteine and the closing phenylalanine or tryptophan. A D gene is named only where the DNA matches it firmly. Clone size is shown for a subset of rows, as once, few, many or a class of expanded clone.

size: once
V: TRBV7-2
J: TRBJ2-1
D: -
DNA: TGTGCCAGCAGGCCCACCGGGACCGAACTCAATGAGCAGTTCTTC
CDR3: CASRPTGTELNEQFF

size: few
V: TRBV9
J: TRBJ2-7
D: -
DNA: TGTGCCAGCAGTGAATCAGTCGGCGAGGGGAGCTTAGTGCAGTACTTC
CDR3: CASSESVGEGSLVQYF

size: -
V: TRBV20-1
J: TRBJ1-2
D: TRBD1
DNA: TGCAGTGCTTCTCAGGGGGAGATTAACTATGGCTACACCTTC
CDR3: CSASQGEINYGYTF

size: many
V: TRBV6-1
J: TRBJ2-3
D: TRBD1
DNA: TGTGCCAGCAGACGAGAGACAGGGGTTACCACAGATACGCAGTATTTT
CDR3: CASRRETGVTTDTQYF

size: few
V: TRBV6-6
J: TRBJ2-3
D: TRBD2
DNA: TGTGCCAGCAGACCGCGGGGGGGCCGGACAGATACGCAGTATTTT
CDR3: CASRPRGGRTDTQYF

size: -
V: TRBV7-9
J: TRBJ2-7
D: -
DNA: TGTGCCAGCAGCCTCCTACAGGGATCCAAATCGTACTTC
CDR3: CASSLLQGSKSYF

size: -
V: TRBV5-1
J: TRBJ2-1
D: TRBD2
DNA: TGCGCCAGCAGCCACCCTAGCGGGGGAAACAATGAGCAGTTCTTC
CDR3: CASSHPSGGNNEQFF

size: many
V: TRBV5-1
J: TRBJ2-6
D: -
DNA: TGCGCCAGCAGCTCCCCCCGGGACACATCCTCTGGGGCCAACGTCCTGACTTTC
CDR3: CASSSPRDTSSGANVLTF

size: -
V: TRBV28
J: TRBJ1-3
D: -
DNA: TGTGCCAGCAGTTTAAGAAGGGTACCCAGCTCTGGAAACACCATATATTTT
CDR3: CASSLRRVPSSGNTIYF

size: many
V: TRBV11-3
J: TRBJ2-1
D: TRBD1
DNA: TGTGCCAGCAGCCTCGGACAGGGAGGCTACAATGAGCAGTTCTTC
CDR3: CASSLGQGGYNEQFF

size: -
V: TRBV7-3
J: TRBJ2-5
D: -
DNA: TGTGCTAGCAGCCCTTGGGACCTAGCTGGGGAGACCCAGTACTTC
CDR3: CASSPWDLAGETQYF

size: many
V: TRBV20-1
J: TRBJ2-1
D: -
DNA: TGCAGTGCTCCCCGATCCGGTGGGGGGGGCCTCAATGAGCAGTTCTTC
CDR3: CSAPRSGGGGLNEQFF

size: -
V: TRBV7-2
J: TRBJ2-7
D: -
DNA: TGTGCCAGCAGCTCCGTGACCCCGGGCTACGAGCAGTACTTC
CDR3: CASSSVTPGYEQYF

size: few
V: TRBV2
J: TRBJ2-5
D: TRBD1
DNA: TGTGCCAGCAGTCCCGCCCGTAGGACAGGGGAGGAGACCCAGTACTTC
CDR3: CASSPARRTGEETQYF

size: -
V: TRBV24-1
J: TRBJ2-3
D: TRBD1
DNA: TGTGCCACCATCCTCTCGGACAGGGGAGGGGAAGGGGGCCAGTATTTT
CDR3: CATILSDRGGEGGQYF

size: many
V: TRBV6-5
J: TRBJ1-6
D: TRBD1
DNA: TGTGCCAGCAGTTTCACGCGGACAGGGGGTAGCTCCTATAATTCACCCCTCCACTTT
CDR3: CASSFTRTGGSSYNSPLHF

size: -
V: TRBV5-1
J: TRBJ2-7
D: -
DNA: TGCGCCAGCAGCTTGTTTCCGAGAGGCGAGCAGTACTTC
CDR3: CASSLFPRGEQYF

size: -
V: TRBV20-1
J: TRBJ1-6
D: -
DNA: TGCAGGGCGGGGGGCGATTCACCCCTCCACTTT
CDR3: CRAGGDSPLHF

size: once
V: TRBV7-2
J: TRBJ2-1
D: -
DNA: TGTGCCAGCAGCTCGCTAGGAGGTGAGCAGTTCTTC
CDR3: CASSSLGGEQFF

size: -
V: TRBV19
J: TRBJ2-3
D: -
DNA: TGTGCCAGTAGTTCCGGCGGGACCCTACACACAGATACGCAGTATTTT
CDR3: CASSSGGTLHTDTQYF

size: once
V: TRBV7-2
J: TRBJ1-4
D: -
DNA: TGTGCCAGCAGCTTAGTGGGGGGCGCGGTAGAAAAACTGTTTTTT
CDR3: CASSLVGGAVEKLFF

size: -
V: TRBV15
J: TRBJ1-4
D: -
DNA: TGCGCCACCAGCAGAGAACTGCCTAATGAAAAACTGTTTTTT
CDR3: CATSRELPNEKLFF